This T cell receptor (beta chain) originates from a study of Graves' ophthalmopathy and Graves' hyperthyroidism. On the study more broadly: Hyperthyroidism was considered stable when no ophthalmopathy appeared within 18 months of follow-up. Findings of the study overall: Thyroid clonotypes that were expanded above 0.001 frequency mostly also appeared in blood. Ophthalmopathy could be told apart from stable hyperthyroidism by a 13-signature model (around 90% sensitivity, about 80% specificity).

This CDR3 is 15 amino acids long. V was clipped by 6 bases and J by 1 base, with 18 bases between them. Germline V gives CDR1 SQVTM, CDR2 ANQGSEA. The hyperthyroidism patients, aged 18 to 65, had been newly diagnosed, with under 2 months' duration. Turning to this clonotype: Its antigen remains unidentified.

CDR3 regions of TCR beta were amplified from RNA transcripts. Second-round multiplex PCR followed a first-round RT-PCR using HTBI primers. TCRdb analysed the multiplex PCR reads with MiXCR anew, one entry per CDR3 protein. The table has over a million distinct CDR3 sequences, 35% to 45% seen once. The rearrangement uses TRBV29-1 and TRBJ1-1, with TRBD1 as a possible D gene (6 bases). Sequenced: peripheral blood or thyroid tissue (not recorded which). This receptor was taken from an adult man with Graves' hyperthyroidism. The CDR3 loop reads CSVRDERTENTEAFF. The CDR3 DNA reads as TGCAGCGTCCGGGACGAAAGGACAGAGAACACTGAAGCTTTCTTT.